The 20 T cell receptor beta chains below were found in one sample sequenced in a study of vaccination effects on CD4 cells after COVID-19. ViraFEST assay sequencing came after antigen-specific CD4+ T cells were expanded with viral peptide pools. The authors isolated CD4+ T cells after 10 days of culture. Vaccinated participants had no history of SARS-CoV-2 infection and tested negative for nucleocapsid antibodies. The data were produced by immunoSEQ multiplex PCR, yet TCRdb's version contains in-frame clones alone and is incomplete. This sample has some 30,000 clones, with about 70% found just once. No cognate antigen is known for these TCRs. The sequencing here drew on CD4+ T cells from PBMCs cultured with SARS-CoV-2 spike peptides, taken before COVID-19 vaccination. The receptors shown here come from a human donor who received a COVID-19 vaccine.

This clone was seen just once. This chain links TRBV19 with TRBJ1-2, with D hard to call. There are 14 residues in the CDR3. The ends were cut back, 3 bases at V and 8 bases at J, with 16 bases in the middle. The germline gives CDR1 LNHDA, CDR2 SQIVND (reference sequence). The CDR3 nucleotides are TGTGCCAGTAGTATGGTAATTGGAGGGAACGGCTACACCTTC. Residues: CASSMVIGGNGYTF.

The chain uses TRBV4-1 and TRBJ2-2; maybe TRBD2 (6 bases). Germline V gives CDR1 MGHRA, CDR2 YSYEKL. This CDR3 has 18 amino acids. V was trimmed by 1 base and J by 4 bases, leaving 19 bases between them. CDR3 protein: CASSQALLGRRVTGELFF. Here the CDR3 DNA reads TGCGCCAGCAGCCAAGCGCTTCTAGGAAGGAGGGTCACCGGGGAGCTGTTTTTT.

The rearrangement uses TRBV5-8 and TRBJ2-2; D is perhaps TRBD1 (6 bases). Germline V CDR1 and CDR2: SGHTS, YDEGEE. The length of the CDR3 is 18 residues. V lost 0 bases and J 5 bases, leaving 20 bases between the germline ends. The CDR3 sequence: CASSLVYTGRGWTGELFF. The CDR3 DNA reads TGTGCCAGCAGCTTGGTCTATACAGGGAGAGGATGGACCGGGGAGCTGTTTTTT.

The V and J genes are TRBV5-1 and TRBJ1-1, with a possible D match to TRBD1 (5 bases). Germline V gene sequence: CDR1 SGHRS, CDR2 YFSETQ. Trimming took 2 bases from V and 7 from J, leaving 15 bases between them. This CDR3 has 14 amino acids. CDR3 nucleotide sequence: TGCGCCAGCAGCTTCACGGGGGGGGAGCTTGAAGCTTTCTTT. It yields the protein CASSFTGGELEAFF.

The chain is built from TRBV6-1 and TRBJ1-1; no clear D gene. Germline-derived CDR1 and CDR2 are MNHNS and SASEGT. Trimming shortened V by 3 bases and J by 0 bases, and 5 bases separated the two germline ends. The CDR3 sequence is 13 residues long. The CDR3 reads CASSDRMNTEAFF. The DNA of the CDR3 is TGTGCCAGCAGTGATCGGATGAACACTGAAGCTTTCTTT.

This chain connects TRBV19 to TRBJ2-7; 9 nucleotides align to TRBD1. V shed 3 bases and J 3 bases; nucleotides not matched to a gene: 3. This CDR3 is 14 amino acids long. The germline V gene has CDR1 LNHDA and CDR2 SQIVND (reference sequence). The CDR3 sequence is CASSIAGQGYEQYF. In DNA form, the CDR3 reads TGTGCCAGTAGTATTGCGGGACAGGGCTACGAGCAGTACTTC.

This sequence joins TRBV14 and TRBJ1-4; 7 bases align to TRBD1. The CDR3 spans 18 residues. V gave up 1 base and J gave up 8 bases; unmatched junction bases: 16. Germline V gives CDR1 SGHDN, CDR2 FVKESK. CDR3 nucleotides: TGTGCCAGCAGCCAAGGGTGGCCGGGAGACAGGGATGGGGAAAAACTGTTTTTT. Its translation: CASSQGWPGDRDGEKLFF.

CDR3: CASSPFEWEGGTEAFF. The CDR3, as DNA: TGTGCCAGCAGCCCCTTCGAGTGGGAGGGAGGCACTGAAGCTTTCTTT. This sequence joins TRBV9 and TRBJ1-1, with D uncertain. Deletions cut 4 bases from V and 4 bases from J, with 20 bases between. Per the germline V gene, CDR1 is SGDLS and CDR2 is YYNGEE. The CDR3 totals 16 residues.

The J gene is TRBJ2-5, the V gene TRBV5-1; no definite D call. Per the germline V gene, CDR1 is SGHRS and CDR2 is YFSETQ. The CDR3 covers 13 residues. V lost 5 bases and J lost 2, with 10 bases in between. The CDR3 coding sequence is TGCGCCAGCAGTCTCCAGGTACAAGAGACCCAGTACTTC. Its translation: CASSLQVQETQYF.

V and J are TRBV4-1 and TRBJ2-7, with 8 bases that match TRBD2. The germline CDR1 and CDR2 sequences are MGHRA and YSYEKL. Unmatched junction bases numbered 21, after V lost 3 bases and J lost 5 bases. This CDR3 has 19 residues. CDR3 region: CASSQYPQLAARVMNEQYF. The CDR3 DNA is TGCGCCAGCAGCCAGTACCCTCAACTAGCGGCCCGCGTAATGAACGAGCAGTACTTC.

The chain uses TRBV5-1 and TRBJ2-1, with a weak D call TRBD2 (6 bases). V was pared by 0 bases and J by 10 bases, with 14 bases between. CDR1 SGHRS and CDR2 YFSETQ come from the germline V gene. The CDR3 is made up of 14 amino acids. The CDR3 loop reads CASSLDTGEWEQFF. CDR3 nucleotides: TGCGCCAGCAGCTTGGATACGGGGGAATGGGAGCAGTTCTTC.

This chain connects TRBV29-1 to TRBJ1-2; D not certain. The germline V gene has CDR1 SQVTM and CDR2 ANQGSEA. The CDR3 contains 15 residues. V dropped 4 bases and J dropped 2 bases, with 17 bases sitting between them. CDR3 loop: CSVGVGSAPNYGYTF. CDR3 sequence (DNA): TGCAGCGTTGGTGTGGGAAGTGCCCCGAACTATGGCTACACCTTC.

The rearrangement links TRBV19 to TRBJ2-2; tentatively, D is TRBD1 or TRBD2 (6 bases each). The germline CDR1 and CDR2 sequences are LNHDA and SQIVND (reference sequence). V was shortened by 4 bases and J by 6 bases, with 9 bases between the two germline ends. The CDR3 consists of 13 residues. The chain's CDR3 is CASSTEGAGELFF. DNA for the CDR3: TGTGCCAGTAGTACGGAGGGGGCCGGGGAGCTGTTTTTT.

The CDR3 loop reads CASSTGTGGSGEQFF. Here the CDR3 DNA reads TGCGCCAGCAGTACCGGGACAGGGGGCAGCGGTGAGCAGTTCTTC. The chain carries TRBV5-1 and TRBJ2-1; 12 nucleotides align to TRBD1. This CDR3 contains 15 residues. With 5 bases clipped from V and 9 bases from J, the junction kept 9 bases outside the gene matches. Germline-derived CDR1 and CDR2 are SGHRS and YFSETQ.

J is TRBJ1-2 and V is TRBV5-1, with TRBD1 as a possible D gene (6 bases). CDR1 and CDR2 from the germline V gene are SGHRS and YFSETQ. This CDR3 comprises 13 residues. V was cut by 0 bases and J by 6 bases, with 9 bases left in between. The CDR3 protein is CASSLAGVDGYTF. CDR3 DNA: TGCGCCAGCAGCTTGGCAGGGGTCGATGGCTACACCTTC.

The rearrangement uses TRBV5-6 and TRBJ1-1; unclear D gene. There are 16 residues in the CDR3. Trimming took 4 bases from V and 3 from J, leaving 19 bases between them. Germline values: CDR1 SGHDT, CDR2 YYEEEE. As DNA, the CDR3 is TGTGCCAGCAGCCGTCTTCGGGGTCAGGCCGACACTGAAGCTTTCTTT. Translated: CASSRLRGQADTEAFF. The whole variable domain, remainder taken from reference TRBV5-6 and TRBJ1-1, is DAGVTQSPTHLIKTRGQQVTLRCSPKSGHDTVSWYQQALGQGPQFIFQYYEEEERQRGNFPDRFSGHQFPNYSSELNVNALLLGDSALYLCASSRLRGQADTEAFFGQGTRLTVV.

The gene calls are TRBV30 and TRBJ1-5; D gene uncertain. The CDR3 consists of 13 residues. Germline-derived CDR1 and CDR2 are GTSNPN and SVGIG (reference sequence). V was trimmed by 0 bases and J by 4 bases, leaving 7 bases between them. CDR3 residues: CAWSVNRNQPQHF. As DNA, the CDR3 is TGTGCCTGGAGTGTAAATAGGAATCAGCCCCAGCATTTT. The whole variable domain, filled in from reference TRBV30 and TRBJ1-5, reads SQTIHQWPATLVQPVGSPLSLECTVEGTSNPNLYWYRQAAGRGLQLLFYSVGIGQISSEVPQNLSASRPQDRQFILSSKKLLLSDSGFYLCAWSVNRNQPQHFGDGTRLSIL.

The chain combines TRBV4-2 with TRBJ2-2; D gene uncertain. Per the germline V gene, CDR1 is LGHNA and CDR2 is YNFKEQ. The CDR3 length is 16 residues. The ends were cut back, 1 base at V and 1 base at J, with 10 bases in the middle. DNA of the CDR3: TGTGCCAGCAGCCAAGGCGTCCAGGTGAACACCGGGGAGCTGTTTTTT. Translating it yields CASSQGVQVNTGELFF.

CDR3 in DNA: TGTGCCAGCAGCCAACCAGTGGACGACTATGGCTACACCTTC. Amino acid sequence: CASSQPVDDYGYTF. V and J are TRBV4-2 and TRBJ1-2; D remains unclear. Germline lookup yields CDR1 LGHNA and CDR2 YNFKEQ. This CDR3 spans 14 amino acids. With 2 bases removed from V and 3 bases from J, the gap between germline ends came to 10 bases.

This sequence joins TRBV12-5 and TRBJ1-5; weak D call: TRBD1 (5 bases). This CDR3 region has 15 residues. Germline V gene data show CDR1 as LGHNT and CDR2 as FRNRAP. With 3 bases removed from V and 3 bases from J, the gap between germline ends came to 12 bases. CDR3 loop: CASGLRRDSNQPQHF. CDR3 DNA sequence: TGTGCTAGTGGTTTACGTAGGGACTCCAATCAGCCCCAGCATTTT.